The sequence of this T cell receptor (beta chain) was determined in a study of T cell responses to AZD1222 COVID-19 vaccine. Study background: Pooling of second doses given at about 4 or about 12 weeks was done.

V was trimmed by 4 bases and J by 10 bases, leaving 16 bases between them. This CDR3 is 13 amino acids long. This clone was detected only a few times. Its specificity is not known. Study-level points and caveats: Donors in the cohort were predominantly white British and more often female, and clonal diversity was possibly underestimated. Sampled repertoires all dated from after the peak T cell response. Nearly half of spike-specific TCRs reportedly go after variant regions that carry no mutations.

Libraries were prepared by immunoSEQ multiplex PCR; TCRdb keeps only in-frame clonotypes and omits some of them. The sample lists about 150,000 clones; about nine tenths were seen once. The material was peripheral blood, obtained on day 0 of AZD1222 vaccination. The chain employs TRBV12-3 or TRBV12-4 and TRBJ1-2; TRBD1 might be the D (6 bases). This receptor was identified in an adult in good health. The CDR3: CASSSRGGRNYTF. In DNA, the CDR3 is TGTGCCAGCAGTTCCCGAGGGGGACGGAACTACACCTTC.